This T cell receptor (beta chain) was profiled in a study of shared clonotypes between healthy human individuals. Study overall: Three plates were used per donor for CD4 naive, three for CD4 memory, two for CD8 naive and one for CD8 memory.

Germline CDR1 reads MDHEN; CDR2 reads SYDVKM. V shed 5 bases and J shed 6 bases, with 8 bases lying between them. This CDR3 has 12 amino acids. As for this clone: This sample also contains other DNA sequences that code for the same CDR3.

Sequenced by immunoSEQ multiplex PCR; TCRdb stores in-frame clones only, minus some. The table records 1,500,000 or so clones, roughly 98.5% of them present only once. This sequence originates from a man between 25 and 39 years old in good health. V gene TRBV28 combines with J gene TRBJ1-5; D remains ambiguous. Sequenced material: naive CD4+ T cells sorted from blood. Sample subset: CD45RA+ positively selected. The CDR3 DNA is TGTGCCAGCAGTCTCATAGGTCAGCCCCAGCATTTT. Translation: CASSLIGQPQHF.